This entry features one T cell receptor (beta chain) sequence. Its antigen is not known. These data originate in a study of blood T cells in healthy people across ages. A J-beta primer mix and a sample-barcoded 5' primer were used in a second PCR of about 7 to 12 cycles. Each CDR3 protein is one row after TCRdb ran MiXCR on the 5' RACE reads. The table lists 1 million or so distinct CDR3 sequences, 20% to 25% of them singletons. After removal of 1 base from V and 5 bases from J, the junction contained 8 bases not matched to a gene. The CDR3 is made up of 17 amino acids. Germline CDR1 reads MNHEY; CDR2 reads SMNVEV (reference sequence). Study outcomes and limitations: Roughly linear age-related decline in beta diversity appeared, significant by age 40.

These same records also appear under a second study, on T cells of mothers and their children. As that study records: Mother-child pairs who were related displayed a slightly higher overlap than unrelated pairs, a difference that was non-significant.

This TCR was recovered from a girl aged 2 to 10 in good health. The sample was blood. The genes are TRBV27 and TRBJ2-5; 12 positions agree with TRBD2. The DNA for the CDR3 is TGTGCCAGCAGTTTATATCCTAGCGGGGGGGCCAGGGAGACCCAGTACTTC. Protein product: CASSLYPSGGARETQYF.